These 16 T cell receptor beta chains were sequenced from one sample in a study of cytomegalovirus exposure and HLA in healthy donors (dated by TCRdb to about 2017). The protocol used for the library was the immunoSEQ multiplex PCR assay. For the multiplex PCR, a mixture combining 60 forward primers for TCR Vbeta segments and 13 reverse primers for TCR Jbeta segments was used. In its TCRdb copy, this immuneACCESS table keeps in-frame sequences only and misses some clones. Where compared with another copy, unresolved V genes explain less than half of these, and the others have no known cause. For this sample the table gives 110,000 or so clones, of which roughly 80% were detected only once. About 5.4% of the sample is taken by the ten largest. The source material was PBMCs. These receptors came from a woman in her twenties or thirties in good health and CMV-seropositive.

V is TRBV19 and J is TRBJ2-2, with 9 bases lining up with TRBD1. The trim removed 4 bases at V and 0 bases at J, leaving 9 bases unmatched. The CDR3 consists of 18 residues. Germline V gene sequence: CDR1 LNHDA, CDR2 SQIVND (reference sequence). CDR3 region: CASSTPTRDRANTGELFF. Here the CDR3 DNA reads TGTGCCAGTAGTACCCCAACCCGGGACAGGGCGAACACCGGGGAGCTGTTTTTT.

The chain uses TRBV11-3 and TRBJ2-3; 8 nucleotides align to TRBD1. This CDR3 comprises 20 residues. With 3 bases clipped from V and 3 bases from J, the junction kept 20 bases outside the gene matches. Germline values: CDR1 SGHNT, CDR2 YENEEA. The DNA of the CDR3 is TGTGCCAGCAGCTTCGGGGTCGTATGGACAGACAGGGGTAGTACAGATACGCAGTATTTT. Its translation: CASSFGVVWTDRGSTDTQYF.

This chain links TRBV2 with TRBJ2-2; possible D gene TRBD1, 6 bases. This CDR3 spans 15 amino acids. V lost 4 bases to trimming and J lost 2 bases, with 11 bases between them. Germline CDR1 SNHLY, CDR2 FYNNEI. CDR3 sequence: CASSAQGHNTGELFF. In DNA, the CDR3 is TGTGCCAGCAGTGCCCAGGGGCATAACACCGGGGAGCTGTTTTTT.

This chain links TRBV10-1 with TRBJ2-7; TRBD1 matches at 10 bases. The J segment lost 2 bases and the V segment lost 8 bases, leaving 6 bases of the junction unmatched. The CDR3 covers 14 residues. The germline CDR1 and CDR2 sequences are WNHNN and SYGVQD (reference sequence). CDR3 loop: CASQIGQGAYEQYF. CDR3 nucleotides: TGCGCCAGCCAAATTGGACAGGGGGCCTACGAGCAGTACTTC.

The chain recombines TRBV2 with TRBJ1-2; D uncertain. This CDR3 region has 12 residues. Germline values: CDR1 SNHLY, CDR2 FYNNEI. Trimming left V 3 bases short and J 9 bases short, with 11 bases between. CDR3 sequence (DNA): TGTGCCAGCAGTGATTTATTGAGGAGCTACACCTTC. It encodes CASSDLLRSYTF. The whole variable domain, filled in from reference TRBV2 and TRBJ1-2, reads EPEVTQTPSHQVTQMGQEVILRCVPISNHLYFYWYRQILGQKVEFLVSFYNNEISEKSEIFDDQFSVERPDGSNFTLKIRSTKLEDSAMYFCASSDLLRSYTFGSGTRLTVV.

The sample holds a few counts of this clone. CDR3 amino acids: CASSLTQGGTEAFF. The CDR3 bases are TGTGCCAGCAGCTTAACGCAGGGAGGAACTGAAGCTTTCTTT. The V call is TRBV7-9, the J call TRBJ1-1; possibly TRBD1 for D (5 bases). CDR3 length equals 14 residues. Deletions cut 2 bases from V and 5 bases from J, with 12 bases between. CDR1 and CDR2 (germline): SEHNR, FQNEAQ (reference sequence).

The chain couples TRBV5-1 to TRBJ2-7, with a tentative D call TRBD1 (5 bases). Per the germline V gene, CDR1 is SGHRS and CDR2 is YFSETQ. CDR3 length: 12 residues. V was trimmed by 2 bases and J by 6 bases, leaving 9 bases between them. CDR3 sequence: CASSFETAEQYF. The CDR3 DNA is TGCGCCAGCAGCTTTGAGACAGCCGAGCAGTACTTC.

A few counts support this clone. The V and J genes are TRBV2 and TRBJ2-5; TRBD1 matches 10 bases. The CDR3 length is 16 residues. Looked up from germline, CDR1 is SNHLY and CDR2 is FYNNEI. V lost 5 bases to trimming and J lost 4 bases; unmatched junction nucleotides: 10. This CDR3 is CASSSPTGGSGETQYF. CDR3 in DNA: TGTGCCAGCAGTTCACCGACAGGGGGCTCGGGAGAGACCCAGTACTTC. Using reference TRBV2 and TRBJ2-5 for the parts outside the CDR3, the full variable domain is EPEVTQTPSHQVTQMGQEVILRCVPISNHLYFYWYRQILGQKVEFLVSFYNNEISEKSEIFDDQFSVERPDGSNFTLKIRSTKLEDSAMYFCASSSPTGGSGETQYFGPGTRLLVL.

V is TRBV19 and J is TRBJ2-1; 12 bases line up with TRBD2. In germline, CDR1 is LNHDA, CDR2 SQIVND (reference sequence). The CDR3 runs to 16 residues. V dropped 7 bases and J dropped 0; count of bases not matched to a gene: 4. This CDR3 is CASKVTSGSSYNEQFF. CDR3 DNA: TGTGCCAGTAAAGTGACTAGCGGGAGCTCCTACAATGAGCAGTTCTTC.

A few counts support this clone. The chain has TRBV27 and TRBJ1-4, with TRBD1 matching over 7 bases. J was trimmed by 8 bases and V by 4 bases; bases with no gene match: 10. Germline-derived CDR1 and CDR2 are MNHEY and SMNVEV (reference sequence). The CDR3 is made up of 15 amino acids. CDR3 region: CASSYLRQGSEKLFF. CDR3 coding DNA: TGTGCCAGCAGTTACCTTAGACAGGGCTCGGAAAAACTGTTTTTT.

The CDR3: CASSQDTGGGNYGYTF. The CDR3 region has the DNA TGTGCCAGCAGCCAAGATACAGGGGGCGGGAACTATGGCTACACCTTC. The chain links TRBV4-2 to TRBJ1-2, with TRBD1 identical over 9 bases. CDR1 is LGHNA and CDR2 is YNFKEQ in the germline V gene. The CDR3 spans 16 residues. With 0 bases clipped from V and 2 bases from J, the junction kept 4 bases outside the gene matches.

The chain joins TRBV13 to TRBJ2-5; maybe TRBD1 (5 bases). Between the trimmed V and J ends, which lost 5 bases and 4 bases, there was a span of 17 bases. This CDR3 spans 15 amino acids. CDR1 PRHDT and CDR2 FYEKMQ come from the germline V gene (reference sequence). CDR3 nucleotide sequence: TGTGCCAGCAGCCCGCCGACAGTAACCATAGAGACCCAGTACTTC. Amino acids: CASSPPTVTIETQYF.

V usage is TRBV29-1 and J usage is TRBJ1-1; 8 bases line up with TRBD1. The CDR3 spans 13 residues. J lost 5 bases, V lost 3 bases, and 5 bases had no gene match. Germline assignment: CDR1 SQVTM and CDR2 ANQGSEA. This CDR3 is CSVDGQGGTEAFF. In nucleotides, the CDR3 is TGCAGCGTTGATGGACAGGGTGGAACTGAAGCTTTCTTT.

As for this clone: Additional DNA sequences in this sample encode the identical CDR3. The V gene is TRBV5-1, the J gene TRBJ1-2; TRBD1 aligns across 9 bases. Germline V gene sequence: CDR1 SGHRS, CDR2 YFSETQ. Trimming removed 4 bases from V and 2 bases from J; junction bases left unmatched: 6. CDR3 length: 15 residues. The CDR3 sequence: CASSPDRGANYGYTF. CDR3 coding DNA: TGCGCCAGCAGCCCAGACAGGGGGGCGAACTATGGCTACACCTTC.

This rearrangement joins TRBV2 to TRBJ1-2; D is unclear. Germline V gene lookup returns CDR1 SNHLY and CDR2 FYNNEI. Trimming pared 6 bases from V and 8 bases from J, leaving 13 bases between. This CDR3 has 12 amino acids. CDR3 in amino acids: CASRVLGSGYTF. The CDR3 nucleotides read TGTGCCAGCAGGGTTCTGGGTAGCGGCTACACCTTC.

CDR3 coding DNA: TGTGCCATCAGTGCGGGAGAGATCTATGGCTACACCTTC. It encodes CAISAGEIYGYTF. This chain links TRBV10-3 with TRBJ1-2; D is uncertain. Germline V gives CDR1 ENHRY, CDR2 SYGVKD. The CDR3 is 13 residues long. Trimming left V 4 bases short and J 4 bases short, with 10 bases between.